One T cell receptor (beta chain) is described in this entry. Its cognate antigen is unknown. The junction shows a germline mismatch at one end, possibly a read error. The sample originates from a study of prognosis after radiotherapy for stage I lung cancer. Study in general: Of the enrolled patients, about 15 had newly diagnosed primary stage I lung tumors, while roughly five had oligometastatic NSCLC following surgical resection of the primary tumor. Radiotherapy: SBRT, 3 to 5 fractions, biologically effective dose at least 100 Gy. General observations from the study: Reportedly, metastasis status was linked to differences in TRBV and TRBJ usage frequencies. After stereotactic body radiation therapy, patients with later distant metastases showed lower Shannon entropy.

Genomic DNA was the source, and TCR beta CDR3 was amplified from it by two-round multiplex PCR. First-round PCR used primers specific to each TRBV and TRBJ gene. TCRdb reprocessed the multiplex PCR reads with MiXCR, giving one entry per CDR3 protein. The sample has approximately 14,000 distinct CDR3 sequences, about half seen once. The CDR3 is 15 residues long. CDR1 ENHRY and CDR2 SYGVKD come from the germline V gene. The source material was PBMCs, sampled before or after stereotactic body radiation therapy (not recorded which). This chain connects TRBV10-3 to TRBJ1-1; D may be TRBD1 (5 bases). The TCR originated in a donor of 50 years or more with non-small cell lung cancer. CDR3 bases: TGTGCCATCAGCATGGAAGGGACCATGAACACTGAAGCTTTATTT. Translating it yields CAISMEGTMNTEALF.